Presented here are 27 T cell receptor beta chains from one specimen sequenced in a study of regulatory T cells in long-lasting Graves disease. Building the TCR beta libraries relied on iRepertoire HTBI primers, and CDR3 regions underwent Arm-PCR. TCRdb passed the multiplex PCR reads through MiXCR, listing each CDR3 protein once. This table has more than 650,000 distinct CDR3 sequences, 30% appearing once. The time point was: persistent/refractory GD, antithyroid drugs over 5 years with positive TRAb. Extracted PBMC RNA gave rise to the TCR library. Sequencing used peripheral blood mononuclear cells (PBMCs), obtained when the disease was refractory, from a patient treated with antithyroid drugs. These TCRs come from a female donor with Graves disease.

This clonotype occurred many times. The chain recombines TRBV11-2 with TRBJ2-5; tentatively, D is TRBD1 or TRBD2 (5 bases each). V lost 3 bases and J lost 3, with 20 bases in between. The CDR3 totals 17 residues. Looked up from germline, CDR1 is SGHAT and CDR2 is FQNNGV. The CDR3 spells CASSLGRYTGREETQYF. The CDR3 nucleotides are TGTGCCAGCAGCTTGGGGCGCTACACGGGAAGGGAAGAGACCCAGTACTTC.

This clonotype was observed a handful of times. The genes are TRBV20-1 and TRBJ1-1; D gene unclear. Germline CDR1 is DFQATT and CDR2 is SNEGSKA (reference sequence). CDR3 length equals 12 residues. The V end was cut by 5 bases, the J end by 0 bases, with 7 bases between. The CDR3 DNA follows: TGCAGTGCTTCATATATGAACACTGAAGCTTTCTTT. Protein: CSASYMNTEAFF.

This clonotype was observed many times. The chain combines TRBV27 with TRBJ1-2; 9 positions match TRBD1. CDR1 MNHEY and CDR2 SMNVEV come from the germline V gene (reference sequence). This CDR3 contains 13 residues. J lost 6 bases, V lost 5 bases, and 4 bases had no gene match. The CDR3 nucleotides read TGTGCCAGCAGTCCACAGGGGGCCGATGGCTACACCTTC. This codes for CASSPQGADGYTF.

Only a few counts were recorded for this clonotype. The V and J genes are TRBV2 and TRBJ1-1; weak D call: TRBD1 (5 bases). The V gene's germline CDR1 is SNHLY and CDR2 FYNNEI. Trimming left V 3 bases short and J 8 bases short, with 10 bases between. The CDR3 spans 12 residues. CDR3 residues: CASSEAGLEAFF. The CDR3 DNA follows: TGTGCCAGCAGTGAGGCAGGGCTCGAAGCTTTCTTT.

This clonotype was seen a handful of times. The rearrangement links TRBV10-2 to TRBJ1-1; D is perhaps TRBD1 (5 bases). Deletions cut 7 bases from V and 4 bases from J, with 16 bases between. Germline lookup yields CDR1 WSHSY and CDR2 SAAADI. The CDR3 extends over 14 amino acids. Here the CDR3 reads CASITGGVGTEAFF. DNA for the CDR3: TGCGCCAGCATCACCGGGGGGGTCGGCACTGAAGCTTTCTTT.

This clonotype was detected only a few times. This rearrangement joins TRBV12-5 to TRBJ2-5; no reliable D call. Germline CDR1 LGHNT, CDR2 FRNRAP. With 1 base removed from V and 4 bases from J, the gap between germline ends came to 10 bases. This CDR3 has 14 residues. CDR3 bases: TGTGCTAGTGGTTTGGGCCCGTCCCGAGAGACCCAGTACTTC. Translation gives CASGLGPSRETQYF.

The V call is TRBV12-3 or TRBV12-4, the J call TRBJ1-3, with no clear D. V was pared by 6 bases and J by 7 bases, with 7 bases between. The CDR3 contains 11 residues. CDR3 bases: TGTGCCAGCAGACTGAGTAACACCATATATTTT. It yields the protein CASRLSNTIYF.

The V gene is TRBV5-6, the J gene TRBJ2-2, with TRBD2 matching over 10 bases. The CDR3 is 16 residues long. Germline V gene sequence: CDR1 SGHDT, CDR2 YYEEEE. Trimming at V came to 0 bases and at J to 7 bases, leaving 6 bases not matched to a gene. The CDR3 sequence: CASSLELAGEVGELFF. The CDR3 bases are TGTGCCAGCAGCTTGGAGCTAGCGGGAGAGGTCGGGGAGCTGTTTTTT. The whole variable domain, filled in from reference TRBV5-6 and TRBJ2-2, reads DAGVTQSPTHLIKTRGQQVTLRCSPKSGHDTVSWYQQALGQGPQFIFQYYEEEERQRGNFPDRFSGHQFPNYSSELNVNALLLGDSALYLCASSLELAGEVGELFFGEGSRLTVL.

In its sample, this clonotype was seen many times. The chain combines TRBV2 with TRBJ2-7, with 9 bases that match TRBD2. V lost 3 bases, J lost 6 bases, and 6 bases stayed unmatched. The CDR3 runs 14 residues. The V gene's germline CDR1 is SNHLY and CDR2 FYNNEI. CDR3 sequence reads: CASSEGLARSEQYF. The DNA of the CDR3 is TGTGCCAGCAGTGAGGGACTAGCCCGGAGCGAGCAGTACTTC.

This chain uses TRBV6-2 or TRBV6-3 with TRBJ2-2, with D perhaps TRBD1 (6 bases). Germline V gene data show CDR1 as MNHEY and CDR2 as SVGEGT. CDR3 length: 17 amino acids. V was shortened by 5 bases and J by 6 bases, with 22 bases between the two germline ends. The DNA of the CDR3 is TGTGCCAGCAGTAAAGGGGCAGGGGTGGTTCTTGCCGGGGAGCTGTTTTTT. As protein: CASSKGAGVVLAGELFF.

Many counts were recorded for this clonotype. CDR3 DNA sequence: TGTGCCAGCAACCCCCAGACGTCGATGAACACTGAAGCTTTCTTT. It specifies CASNPQTSMNTEAFF. This chain uses TRBV28 with TRBJ1-1, with D uncertain. CDR3 size: 15 residues. The V and J ends lost 7 bases and 0 bases respectively, with 15 bases between them. Germline assignment: CDR1 MDHEN and CDR2 SYDVKM.

This sequence joins TRBV7-9 and TRBJ1-2; D perhaps matches TRBD1 (5 bases). With 5 bases removed from V and 7 bases from J, the gap between germline ends came to 20 bases. CDR1 SEHNR and CDR2 FQNEAQ come from the germline V gene (reference sequence). There are 15 residues in the CDR3. The CDR3, as DNA: TGTGCCAGCAGCCAAGAGGCTAGCGAGGGGCTTGGCTACACCTTC. Encoded protein: CASSQEASEGLGYTF.

This clonotype was seen ten or more times. V gene TRBV2 combines with J gene TRBJ1-1, with 7 bases that match TRBD1. The CDR3 runs 16 residues. Germline-derived CDR1 and CDR2 are SNHLY and FYNNEI. J lost 0 bases, V lost 5 bases, and 9 bases had no gene match. CDR3 sequence reads: CASSPPRGGVNTEAFF. Here the CDR3 DNA reads TGTGCCAGCAGTCCCCCCAGGGGGGGGGTGAACACTGAAGCTTTCTTT.

The chain links TRBV12-3 or TRBV12-4 to TRBJ1-5; no firm D call. The CDR3 has 14 residues. V was pared by 3 bases and J by 0 bases, with 6 bases between. The CDR3 loop is CASSFEGSNQPQHF. Written as DNA, the CDR3 is TGTGCCAGCAGTTTCGAGGGTAGCAATCAGCCCCAGCATTTT.

This clonotype was detected a few times. The rearrangement uses TRBV19 and TRBJ1-4; the D gene is possibly TRBD1 (6 bases). This CDR3 region has 13 residues. CDR1 and CDR2 (germline): LNHDA, SQIVND (reference sequence). Trimming pared 8 bases from V and 8 bases from J, leaving 15 bases between. The CDR3 nucleotides read TGTGCCAGTTGCAGGGGATTGCGCGAAAAACTGTTTTTT. Its protein is CASCRGLREKLFF.

This clonotype was counted many times. This chain connects TRBV2 to TRBJ1-1, with 7 bases aligning to TRBD1. V was clipped by 5 bases and J by 3 bases; unmatched bases: 3. This CDR3 contains 13 residues. Germline CDR1 and CDR2: SNHLY and FYNNEI. The CDR3 spells CASSFDRDTEAFF. In DNA form, the CDR3 reads TGTGCCAGCAGTTTCGACAGGGACACTGAAGCTTTCTTT.

As DNA, the CDR3 is TGTGCCAGCAGTTCAACTATGTTCGGGATTAACTACGAGCAGTACTTC. Residues: CASSSTMFGINYEQYF. The chain uses TRBV27 and TRBJ2-7; D may be TRBD2 (5 bases). The CDR3 is 16 amino acids. The V gene lost 4 bases and the J gene lost 3 bases, with 19 bases spanning the gap. Germline V lookup: CDR1 MNHEY, CDR2 SMNVEV (reference sequence).

The V call is TRBV10-3, the J call TRBJ1-5; D is ambiguous. In germline, CDR1 is ENHRY, CDR2 SYGVKD. With 3 bases removed from V and 0 bases from J, the gap between germline ends came to 12 bases. There are 16 residues in the CDR3. CDR3 sequence (DNA): TGTGCCATCAGTGATGAGGACGGGTATAGCAATCAGCCCCAGCATTTT. Translation: CAISDEDGYSNQPQHF.

In its sample, this clonotype was seen a few times. V and J are TRBV6-5 and TRBJ2-7, with 11 nucleotides matching TRBD2. There are 15 residues in the CDR3. In germline, CDR1 is MNHEY, CDR2 SVGAGI. The ends lost 0 bases at V and 2 bases at J; junction bases unmatched: 0. The CDR3 protein is CASSYSSGRAYEQYF. CDR3 nucleotides: TGTGCCAGCAGTTACTCTAGCGGGAGGGCCTACGAGCAGTACTTC.

The chain carries TRBV19 and TRBJ1-5, with D maybe TRBD1 (5 bases). The CDR3 spans 17 residues. V lost 3 bases and J 3 bases, leaving 18 bases between the germline ends. Germline values: CDR1 LNHDA, CDR2 SQIVND (reference sequence). In DNA, the CDR3 is TGTGCCAGTAGTATTTTGGGTAGAGGGGTCTACAATCAGCCCCAGCATTTT. Protein sequence: CASSILGRGVYNQPQHF.

The gene calls are TRBV29-1 and TRBJ1-2; D is ambiguous. V dropped 0 bases and J dropped 6 bases, with 11 bases sitting between them. The CDR3 is 13 residues long. The germline V gene has CDR1 SQVTM and CDR2 ANQGSEA. CDR3 sequence: CSVEERSGDGYTF. The CDR3 DNA is TGCAGCGTTGAAGAAAGGTCAGGCGATGGCTACACCTTC.

The gene calls are TRBV12-3 or TRBV12-4 and TRBJ2-5; 10 nucleotides match TRBD1. TRBJ2-1 explains the end of the DNA better; the J call may be wrong. CDR3 length: 17 amino acids. The CDR3 DNA reads TGTGCCAGCAGTAGAAACCGGGACAGGGGCACCTACAATGAGCAGTTCTTC. Protein: CASSRNRDRGTYNEQFF.

This clonotype was counted between two and nine times. V usage is TRBV7-9 and J usage is TRBJ2-7; 8 nucleotides agree with TRBD1. The junction had 13 bases not matched to a gene; V was cut back by 4 bases and J by 2 bases. Germline values: CDR1 SEHNR, CDR2 FQNEAQ (reference sequence). The CDR3 consists of 17 residues. The chain's CDR3 is CASSSRTRDRQTYEQYF. Written as DNA, the CDR3 is TGTGCCAGCAGCTCCAGAACCCGGGACAGGCAGACCTACGAGCAGTACTTC.

This clonotype appeared a few times. This sequence joins TRBV27 and TRBJ2-7, with D possibly being TRBD2 (6 bases). Germline-derived CDR1 and CDR2 are MNHEY and SMNVEV (reference sequence). Trimming removed 6 bases at V and 2 bases at J, with 17 bases between. The CDR3 extends over 15 amino acids. The CDR3 region is CASRPLGAGAYEQYF. CDR3 DNA sequence: TGTGCCAGCAGGCCCCTGGGAGCGGGTGCCTACGAGCAGTACTTC.

J is TRBJ1-1 and V is TRBV18; tentatively, D is TRBD1 (6 bases). From germline, CDR1 is KGHSH and CDR2 LQKENI. Trimming cost V 2 bases and J 5 bases, with 18 bases left between them. The CDR3 extends over 16 amino acids. The DNA of the CDR3 is TGTGCCAGCTCACCAATCTTTACAGGGTTGACGACTGAAGCTTTCTTT. Protein sequence: CASSPIFTGLTTEAFF.

The chain carries TRBV20-1 and TRBJ2-7; tentatively, D is TRBD2 (6 bases). Per the germline V gene, CDR1 is DFQATT and CDR2 is SNEGSKA (reference sequence). The CDR3 totals 16 residues. The V and J ends lost 2 bases and 0 bases respectively, with 17 bases between them. The CDR3 here is CSARSQGLQNSYEQYF. CDR3 nucleotide sequence: TGCAGTGCTAGATCTCAGGGACTCCAAAACTCCTACGAGCAGTACTTC.

This clonotype was counted a few times. This sequence joins TRBV9 and TRBJ2-6; 11 nucleotides match TRBD2. The CDR3 runs to 19 residues. In germline, CDR1 is SGDLS, CDR2 YYNGEE. J was trimmed by 4 bases and V by 0 bases; bases with no gene match: 9. Written as DNA, the CDR3 is TGTGCCAGCAGCGTAGTAGCGGGAGGGCCAGCTTCCGGGGCCAACGTCCTGACTTTC. Translation gives CASSVVAGGPASGANVLTF.